The text below deals with one TCR beta chain. Its antigen is not identified. This specimen comes from a study of cytomegalovirus exposure and HLA in healthy donors. Study background: Tens of millions of unique TCR sequences came from HLA-typed donors in an early release.

Study results and caveats: Many donors carried some public TCRs, although rarity characterized most TCR sequences. Later work showed greater clonal expansion in HLA-associated TCR beta chains than in equally common others.

Germline-derived CDR1 and CDR2 are SGHVS and FQNEAQ. This CDR3 region has 15 residues. The V gene end was trimmed by 8 bases and the J gene end by 2 bases; junction bases not matched to a gene: 8. Researchers ran the PCR with 60 Vbeta and 13 Jbeta primers. The assay was immunoSEQ multiplex PCR, and TCRdb's table has in-frame clones only and misses some. The sample has roughly 73,000 clones, and its top ten clones hold approximately 15%. The sequenced sample consisted of PBMCs. This TCR was recovered from a man aged 50 to 59 in good health and CMV-seropositive. This chain joins TRBV7-8 and TRBJ2-3; TRBD2 matches 9 bases. For the CDR3, the DNA is TGTGCCAGCGATTTTGCTAGCGGGGTCACAGATACGCAGTATTTT. This translates into CASDFASGVTDTQYF.